This T cell receptor beta chain was sequenced in a study of blood T cell repertoires in COVID-19. Here immunoSEQ multiplex PCR was the method, and the copy in TCRdb shows in-frame clones only, minus some. The sample gives 150,000 to 200,000 clones, 65% to 90% of which show up once; about 9.6% is in the top ten. V was clipped by 1 base and J by 2 bases; unmatched bases: 3. The CDR3 runs to 15 residues. Germline lookup yields CDR1 LGHNA and CDR2 YNFKEQ. The V gene is TRBV4-2, the J gene TRBJ2-7; the match to TRBD2 covers 9 bases. The clonotype comes from a man in his forties or fifties with active or convalescent COVID-19. The sample taken for sequencing was peripheral blood. The CDR3 reads CASSQGLADPYEQYF. The CDR3 DNA follows: TGTGCCAGCAGCCAAGGACTAGCGGACCCCTACGAGCAGTACTTC.